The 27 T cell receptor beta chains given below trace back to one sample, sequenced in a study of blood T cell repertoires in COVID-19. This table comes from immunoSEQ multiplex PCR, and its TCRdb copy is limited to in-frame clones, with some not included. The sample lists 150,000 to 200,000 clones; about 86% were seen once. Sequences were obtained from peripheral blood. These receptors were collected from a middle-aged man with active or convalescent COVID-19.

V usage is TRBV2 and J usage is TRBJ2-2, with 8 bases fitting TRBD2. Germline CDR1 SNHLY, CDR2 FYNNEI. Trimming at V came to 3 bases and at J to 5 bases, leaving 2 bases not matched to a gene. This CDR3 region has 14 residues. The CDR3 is CASSDASGTGELFF. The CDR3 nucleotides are TGTGCCAGCAGTGATGCTAGCGGGACCGGGGAGCTGTTTTTT.

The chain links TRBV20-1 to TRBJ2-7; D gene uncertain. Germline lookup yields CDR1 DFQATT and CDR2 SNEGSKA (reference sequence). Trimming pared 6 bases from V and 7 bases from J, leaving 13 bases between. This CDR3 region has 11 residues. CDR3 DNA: TGCAGTGCCCAATTTTTACTAGAGCAGTACTTC. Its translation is CSAQFLLEQYF.

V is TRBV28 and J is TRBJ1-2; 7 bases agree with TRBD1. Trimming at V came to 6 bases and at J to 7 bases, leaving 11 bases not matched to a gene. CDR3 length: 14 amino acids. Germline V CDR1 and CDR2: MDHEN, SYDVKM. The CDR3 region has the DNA TGTGCCAGCAGCCCCCACGACAGGGTGAGTGGCTACACCTTC. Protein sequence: CASSPHDRVSGYTF.

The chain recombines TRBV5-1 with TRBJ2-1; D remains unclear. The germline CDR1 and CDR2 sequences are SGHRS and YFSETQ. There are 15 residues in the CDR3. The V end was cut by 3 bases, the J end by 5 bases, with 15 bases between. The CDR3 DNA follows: TGCGCCAGCAGCTCTATGAGATCTTCCCACAATGAGCAGTTCTTC. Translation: CASSSMRSSHNEQFF.

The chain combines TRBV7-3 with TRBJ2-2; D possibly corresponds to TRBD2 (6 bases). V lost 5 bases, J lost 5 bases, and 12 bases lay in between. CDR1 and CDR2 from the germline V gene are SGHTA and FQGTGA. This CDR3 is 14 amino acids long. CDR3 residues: CASSPLLATGELFF. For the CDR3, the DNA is TGTGCCAGCAGCCCGCTACTAGCTACCGGGGAGCTGTTTTTT.

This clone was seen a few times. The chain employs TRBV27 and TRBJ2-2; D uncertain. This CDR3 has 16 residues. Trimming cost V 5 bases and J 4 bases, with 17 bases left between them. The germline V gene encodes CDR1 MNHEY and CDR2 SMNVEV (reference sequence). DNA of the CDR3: TGTGCCAGCAGTCCGAGACAAGGCCCTATCACCGGGGAGCTGTTTTTT. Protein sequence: CASSPRQGPITGELFF.

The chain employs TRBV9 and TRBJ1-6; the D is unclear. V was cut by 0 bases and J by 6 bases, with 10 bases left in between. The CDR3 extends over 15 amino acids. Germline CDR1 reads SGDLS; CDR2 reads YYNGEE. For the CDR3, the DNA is TGTGCCAGCAGCGTAGCTACGGTCGGTAATTCACCCCTCCACTTT. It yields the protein CASSVATVGNSPLHF.

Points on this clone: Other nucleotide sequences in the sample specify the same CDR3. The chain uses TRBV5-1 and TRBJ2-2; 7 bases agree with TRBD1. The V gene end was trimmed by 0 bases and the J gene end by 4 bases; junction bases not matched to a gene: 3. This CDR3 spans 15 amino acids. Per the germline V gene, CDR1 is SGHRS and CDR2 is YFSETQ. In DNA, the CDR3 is TGCGCCAGCAGCTTGGGACAGGGTGGCACCGGGGAGCTGTTTTTT. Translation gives CASSLGQGGTGELFF.

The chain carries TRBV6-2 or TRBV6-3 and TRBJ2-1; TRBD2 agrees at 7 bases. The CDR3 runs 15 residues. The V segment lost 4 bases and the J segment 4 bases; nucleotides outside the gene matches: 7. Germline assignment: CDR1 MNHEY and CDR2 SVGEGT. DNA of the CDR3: TGTGCCAGCAGTTCCGGGGGAGCGGGATACAATGAGCAGTTCTTC. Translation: CASSSGGAGYNEQFF.

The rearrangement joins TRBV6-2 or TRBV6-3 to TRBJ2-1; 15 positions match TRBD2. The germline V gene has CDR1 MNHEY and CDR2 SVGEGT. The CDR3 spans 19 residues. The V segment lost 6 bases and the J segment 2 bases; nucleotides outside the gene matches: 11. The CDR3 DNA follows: TGTGCCAGCAGCTTATCCGGGACTAGCGGGGGGCCACCCTACAATGAGCAGTTCTTC. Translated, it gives CASSLSGTSGGPPYNEQFF.

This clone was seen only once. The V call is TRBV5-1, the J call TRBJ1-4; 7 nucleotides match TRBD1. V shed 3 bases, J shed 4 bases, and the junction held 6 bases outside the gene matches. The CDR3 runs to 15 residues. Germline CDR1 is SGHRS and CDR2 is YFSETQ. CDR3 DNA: TGCGCCAGCAGCTCTCAGGGGGTTGGTAATGAAAAACTGTTTTTT. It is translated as CASSSQGVGNEKLFF.

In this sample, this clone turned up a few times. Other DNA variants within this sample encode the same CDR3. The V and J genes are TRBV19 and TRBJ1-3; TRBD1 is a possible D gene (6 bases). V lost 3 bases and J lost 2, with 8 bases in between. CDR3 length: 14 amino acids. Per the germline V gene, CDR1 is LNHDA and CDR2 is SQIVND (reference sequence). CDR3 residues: CASSIRTAGNTIYF. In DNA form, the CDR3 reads TGTGCCAGTAGTATCAGGACAGCTGGAAACACCATATATTTT.

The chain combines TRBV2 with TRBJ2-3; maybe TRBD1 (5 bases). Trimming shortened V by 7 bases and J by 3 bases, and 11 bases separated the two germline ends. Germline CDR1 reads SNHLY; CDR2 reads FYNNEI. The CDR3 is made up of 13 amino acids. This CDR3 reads CASTGFGTDTQYF. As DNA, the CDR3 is TGTGCCAGCACAGGGTTCGGGACAGATACGCAGTATTTT.

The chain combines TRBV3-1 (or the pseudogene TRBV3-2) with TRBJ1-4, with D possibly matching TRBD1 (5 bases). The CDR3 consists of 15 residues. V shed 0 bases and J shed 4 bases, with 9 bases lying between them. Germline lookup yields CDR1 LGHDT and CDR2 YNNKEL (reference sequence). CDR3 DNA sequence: TGTGCCAGCAGCCAAGAAGGGGAGGGTAATGAAAAACTGTTTTTT. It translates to CASSQEGEGNEKLFF.

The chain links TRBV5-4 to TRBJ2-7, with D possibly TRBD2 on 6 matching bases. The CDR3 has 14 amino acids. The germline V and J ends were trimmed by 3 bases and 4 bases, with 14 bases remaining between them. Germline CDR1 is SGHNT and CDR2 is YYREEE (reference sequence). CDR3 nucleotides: TGTGCCAGCAGCTCCGGGACTTACCCTTACGAGCAGTACTTC. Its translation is CASSSGTYPYEQYF.

This CDR3 reads CASSPGGQGNTEAFF. The CDR3 DNA sequence: TGTGCCAGCAGCCCCGGGGGACAGGGGAACACTGAAGCTTTCTTT. The V gene is TRBV5-4, the J gene TRBJ1-1; 9 bases are a match to TRBD1. Germline V gives CDR1 SGHNT, CDR2 YYREEE (reference sequence). The CDR3 has 15 amino acids. The V gene end was trimmed by 4 bases and the J gene end by 1 base; junction bases not matched to a gene: 5.

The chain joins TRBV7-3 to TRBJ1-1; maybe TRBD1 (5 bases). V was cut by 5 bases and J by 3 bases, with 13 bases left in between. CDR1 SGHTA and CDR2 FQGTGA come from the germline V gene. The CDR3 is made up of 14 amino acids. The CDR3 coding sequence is TGTGCCAGCAGCCCTCAGGGCGAGGACACTGAAGCTTTCTTT. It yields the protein CASSPQGEDTEAFF.

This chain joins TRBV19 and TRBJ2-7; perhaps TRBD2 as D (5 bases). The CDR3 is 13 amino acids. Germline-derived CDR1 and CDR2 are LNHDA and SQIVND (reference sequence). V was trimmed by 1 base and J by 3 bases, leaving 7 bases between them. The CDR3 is CASSIGGDYEQYF. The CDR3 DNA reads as TGTGCCAGTAGTATAGGGGGAGACTACGAGCAGTACTTC.

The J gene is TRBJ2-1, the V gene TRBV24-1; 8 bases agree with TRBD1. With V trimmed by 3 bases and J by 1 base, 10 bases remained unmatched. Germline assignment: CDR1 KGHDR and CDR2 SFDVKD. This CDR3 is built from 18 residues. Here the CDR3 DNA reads TGTGCCACCAGTGATAGTCTGGCAGGGGGCCCTTCCTACAATGAGCAGTTCTTC. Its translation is CATSDSLAGGPSYNEQFF.

The chain's CDR3 is CASKDSTNTGELFF. For the CDR3, the DNA is TGCGCCAGCAAGGACTCAACGAACACCGGGGAGCTGTTTTTT. V and J are TRBV5-1 and TRBJ2-2; D perhaps matches TRBD2 (5 bases). V was clipped by 6 bases and J by 0 bases, with 9 bases between them. Germline V gives CDR1 SGHRS, CDR2 YFSETQ. This CDR3 spans 14 amino acids.

The CDR3 nucleotides read TGTGCCAGCAGTCCAGGAGGGGCGGGGGCAGATACGCAGTATTTT. Residues: CASSPGGAGADTQYF. The V gene is TRBV28, the J gene TRBJ2-3; 7 nucleotides agree with TRBD2. CDR1 MDHEN and CDR2 SYDVKM come from the germline V gene. The CDR3 is made up of 15 amino acids. The junction had 9 bases not matched to a gene; V was cut back by 5 bases and J by 4 bases.

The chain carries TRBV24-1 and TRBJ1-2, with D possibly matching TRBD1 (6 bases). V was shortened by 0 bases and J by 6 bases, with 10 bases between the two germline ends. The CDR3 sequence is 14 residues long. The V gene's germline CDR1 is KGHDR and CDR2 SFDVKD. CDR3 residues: CATSDLNRVDGYTF. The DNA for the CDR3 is TGTGCCACCAGTGATTTGAACAGGGTGGATGGCTACACCTTC.

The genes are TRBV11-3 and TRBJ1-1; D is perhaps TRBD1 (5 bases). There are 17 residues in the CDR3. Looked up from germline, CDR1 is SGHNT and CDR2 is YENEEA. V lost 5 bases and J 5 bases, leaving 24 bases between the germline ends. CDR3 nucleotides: TGTGCCAGCAGCCATCACCTCATGAGTGGGGCGGGAACTGAAGCTTTCTTT. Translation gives CASSHHLMSGAGTEAFF.

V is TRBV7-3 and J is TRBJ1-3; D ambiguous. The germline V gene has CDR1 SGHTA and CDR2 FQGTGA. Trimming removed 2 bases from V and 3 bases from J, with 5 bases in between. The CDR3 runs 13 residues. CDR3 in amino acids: CASSLSSGNTIYF. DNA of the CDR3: TGTGCCAGCAGCTTATCTAGTGGAAACACCATATATTTT.

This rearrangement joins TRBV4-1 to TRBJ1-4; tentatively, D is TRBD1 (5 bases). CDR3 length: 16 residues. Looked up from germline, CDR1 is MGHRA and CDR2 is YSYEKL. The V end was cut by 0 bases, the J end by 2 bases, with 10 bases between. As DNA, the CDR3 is TGCGCCAGCAGCCAAGATAGGGGCAGGACTAATGAAAAACTGTTTTTT. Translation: CASSQDRGRTNEKLFF.

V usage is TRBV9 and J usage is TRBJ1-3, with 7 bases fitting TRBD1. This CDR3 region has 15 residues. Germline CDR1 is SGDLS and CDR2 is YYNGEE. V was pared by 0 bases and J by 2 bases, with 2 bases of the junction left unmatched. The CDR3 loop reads CASSVAQGPGNTIYF. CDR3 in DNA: TGTGCCAGCAGCGTAGCACAGGGGCCTGGAAACACCATATATTTT.

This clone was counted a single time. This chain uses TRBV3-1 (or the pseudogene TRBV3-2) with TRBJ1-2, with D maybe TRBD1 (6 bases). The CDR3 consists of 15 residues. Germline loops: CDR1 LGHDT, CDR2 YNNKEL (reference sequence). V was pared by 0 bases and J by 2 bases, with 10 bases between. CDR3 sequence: CASSQDPDRNYGYTF. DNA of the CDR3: TGTGCCAGCAGCCAAGATCCGGACAGAAACTATGGCTACACCTTC.